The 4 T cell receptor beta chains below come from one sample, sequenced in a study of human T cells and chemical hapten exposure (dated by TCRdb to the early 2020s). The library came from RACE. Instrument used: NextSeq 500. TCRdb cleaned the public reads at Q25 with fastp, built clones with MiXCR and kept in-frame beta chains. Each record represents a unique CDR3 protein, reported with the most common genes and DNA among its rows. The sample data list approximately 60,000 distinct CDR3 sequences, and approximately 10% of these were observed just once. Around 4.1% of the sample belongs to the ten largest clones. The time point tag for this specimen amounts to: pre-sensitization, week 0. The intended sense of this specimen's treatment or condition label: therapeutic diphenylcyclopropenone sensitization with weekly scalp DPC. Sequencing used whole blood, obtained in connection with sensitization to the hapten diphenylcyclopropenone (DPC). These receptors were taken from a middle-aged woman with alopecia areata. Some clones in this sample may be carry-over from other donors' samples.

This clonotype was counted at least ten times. The chain's CDR3 is CASSLGLYEQYF. The DNA for the CDR3 is TGTGCCAGCAGCCTGGGACTTTACGAGCAGTACTTC. The V and J genes are TRBV11-2 and TRBJ2-7, with a weak D call TRBD2 (6 bases). CDR1 is SGHAT and CDR2 is FQNNGV in the germline V gene. This CDR3 region has 12 residues. Trimming stripped 5 bases from V and 4 bases from J, with 9 bases between. The whole variable domain, remainder taken from reference TRBV11-2 and TRBJ2-7, is EAGVAQSPRYKIIEKRQSVAFWCNPISGHATLYWYQQILGQGPKLLIQFQNNGVVDDSQLPKDRFSAERLKGVDSTLKIQPAKLEDSAVYLCASSLGLYEQYFGPGTRLTVT.

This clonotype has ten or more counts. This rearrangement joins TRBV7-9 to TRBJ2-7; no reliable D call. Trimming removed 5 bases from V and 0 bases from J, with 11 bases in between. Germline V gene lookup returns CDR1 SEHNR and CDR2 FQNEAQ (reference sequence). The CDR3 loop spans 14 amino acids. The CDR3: CASSPTDTSYEQYF. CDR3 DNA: TGTGCCAGCAGCCCAACAGACACCTCCTACGAGCAGTACTTC.

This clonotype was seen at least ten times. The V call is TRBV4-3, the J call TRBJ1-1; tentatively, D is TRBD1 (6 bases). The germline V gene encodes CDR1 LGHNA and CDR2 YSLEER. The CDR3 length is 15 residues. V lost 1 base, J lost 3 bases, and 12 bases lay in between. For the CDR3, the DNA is TGCGCCAGCAGCCAAGCTAACAGGGTCCACACTGAAGCTTTCTTT. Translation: CASSQANRVHTEAFF.

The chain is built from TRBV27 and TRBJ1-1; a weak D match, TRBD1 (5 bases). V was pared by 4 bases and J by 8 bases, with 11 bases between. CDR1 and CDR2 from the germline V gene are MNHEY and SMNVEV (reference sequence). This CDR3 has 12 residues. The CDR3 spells CASSWGGEEAFF. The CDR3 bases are TGTGCCAGCAGTTGGGGGGGGGAAGAAGCTTTCTTT.